This T cell receptor beta chain was recorded in a study of T-cell memory formation after mild COVID-19. Findings and limits, study-wide: Balance between CD4 and CD8 was seen in clones contracting day 15 to 85, and a CD4+ lean was seen in later expanders. Within pre-infection memory, some responding clones were found, suggesting cross-reactive memory joined.

The CDR3 runs to 17 residues. Germline CDR1 and CDR2: SEHNR and FQNEAQ (reference sequence). V lost 3 bases, J lost 0 bases, and 15 bases lay in between. About this clonotype: The target antigen is unknown.

A 5'RACE reaction primed in the constant segment made cDNA libraries of TCR alpha and TCR beta, and these carried sample barcodes and UMIs. TCRdb reprocessed the 5' RACE reads via MiXCR and lists one record per CDR3 protein. Counted here are a few hundred thousand distinct CDR3 sequences, 24% occurring once; the ten biggest clones make up 8.8%. The sequence came from an adult woman who had mild COVID-19 (a few samples of this study predate the infection). Cell type and time point are not known. Sequenced sample: PBMCs or a T cell subset sorted from them (not recorded which). This rearrangement joins TRBV7-9 to TRBJ1-3; the D is unclear. The CDR3 sequence is CASSLSAGRRSGNTIYF. The CDR3 coding sequence is TGTGCCAGCAGCTTGAGTGCTGGCCGACGCTCTGGAAACACCATATATTTT. Drawing the rest from reference TRBV7-9 and TRBJ1-3, the complete variable domain is DTGVSQNPRHKITKRGQNVTFRCDPISEHNRLYWYRQTLGQGPEFLTYFQNEAQLEKSRLLSDRFSAERPKGSFSTLEIQRTEQGDSAMYLCASSLSAGRRSGNTIYFGEGSWLTVV.